Shown below are 8 T cell receptor beta chains from a single sample sequenced in a study of human T cells and chemical hapten exposure. The sample's time point: pre-sensitization, week 0. Treatment in this sample: therapeutic diphenylcyclopropenone sensitization with weekly scalp DPC. TCRdb reprocessed the RACE reads with MiXCR, giving one entry per CDR3 protein. The table has around 120,000 distinct CDR3 sequences, roughly 14% seen once; the top ten hold 2.8%. Sequences were derived from whole blood, sampled in connection with sensitization to the hapten diphenylcyclopropenone (DPC). The receptors come from a woman aged 18-29 years with alopecia areata. Some clones in this sample may be carry-over from other donors' samples.

The gene calls are TRBV6-2 or TRBV6-3 and TRBJ2-7; D is unresolved. From germline, CDR1 is MNHEY and CDR2 SVGEGT. This CDR3 is built from 15 residues. V lost 2 bases, J lost 0 bases, and 11 bases lay in between. CDR3 residues: CASSYRPEYSYEQYF. The CDR3 DNA is TGTGCCAGCAGTTACAGGCCAGAATACTCCTACGAGCAGTACTTC.

This clonotype was counted at least ten times. The chain couples TRBV2 to TRBJ1-2; D gene ambiguous. Germline V CDR1 and CDR2: SNHLY, FYNNEI. The V end lost 5 bases, the J end lost 0 bases, and 16 bases lay between the germline ends. The CDR3 covers 16 residues. The CDR3 reads CASSRETVGPNYGYTF. The CDR3 nucleotides are TGTGCCAGCAGTAGAGAAACCGTAGGACCTAACTATGGCTACACCTTC.

At least ten counts were recorded for this clonotype. The chain combines TRBV6-5 with TRBJ1-1; maybe TRBD1 (5 bases). Between the trimmed V and J ends, which lost 7 bases and 7 bases, there was a span of 10 bases. The CDR3 length is 11 residues. Per germline, CDR1 MNHEY and CDR2 SVGAGI. CDR3: CASTRDREAFF. The CDR3 coding sequence is TGTGCCAGCACAAGGGACCGTGAAGCTTTCTTT.

This clonotype was counted ten times or more. DNA for the CDR3: TGTGCCAGCAGCCTCGAGGTGGTGGGACAGGCCCCGTTCTTC. This encodes CASSLEVVGQAPFF. The V gene is TRBV5-4, the J gene TRBJ2-1; TRBD1 aligns across 8 bases. Trimming took 4 bases from V and 15 from J; bases not matched to a gene: 15. The length of the CDR3 is 14 residues. Germline V CDR1 and CDR2: SGHNT, YYREEE (reference sequence).

The rearrangement links TRBV28 to TRBJ2-7, with 7 bases identical to TRBD1. The J segment lost 6 bases and the V segment lost 5 bases, leaving 19 bases of the junction unmatched. Germline V gene data show CDR1 as MDHEN and CDR2 as SYDVKM. This CDR3 has 17 residues. CDR3 nucleotide sequence: TGTGCCAGCAGTCCCCTATCGGTACAGGGGCCCTTTCCCGAGCAGTACTTC. Translation: CASSPLSVQGPFPEQYF.

This chain joins TRBV7-2 and TRBJ2-3; 7 nucleotides line up with TRBD1. Germline values: CDR1 SGHTA, CDR2 FQGNSA. V dropped 3 bases and J dropped 3; count of bases not matched to a gene: 6. The CDR3 has 15 residues. The CDR3 here is CASSLGQSRTDTQYF. The CDR3 DNA reads TGTGCCAGCAGCTTGGGACAGAGTAGGACAGATACGCAGTATTTT.

The chain joins TRBV7-9 to TRBJ2-3; D is unresolved. The ends were cut back, 4 bases at V and 2 bases at J, with 7 bases in the middle. Germline V lookup: CDR1 SEHNR, CDR2 FQNEAQ (reference sequence). The CDR3 is 13 amino acids. As DNA, the CDR3 is TGTGCCAGCAGCTCCTGGGTCACAGATACGCAGTATTTT. The encoded protein is CASSSWVTDTQYF.

This clonotype was picked up a small number of times. This chain links TRBV21-1 with TRBJ2-3; TRBD1, the table's D call, was not compared with the DNA. TRBV21-1 is deemed a pseudogene. CDR3 size: 18 residues. DNA for the CDR3: TGTGCCAGCAGCAAAGAAGCCTCCCAGCGGGGGCCTGGGGATACGCAGTATTTT. Its protein product is CASSKEASQRGPGDTQYF.